The 4 T cell receptor beta chains reported below all come from one sample, sequenced in a study of cytomegalovirus exposure and HLA in healthy donors. PCR involved 60 Vbeta and 13 Jbeta primers. TCRdb's copy holds only in-frame clones and misses some; the assay was immunoSEQ multiplex PCR. In the table there are about 180,000 clones, around 72% of which are singletons. Sequencing was done on a sample of PBMCs. The receptors shown here come from a female donor in good health and CMV-seronegative.

This clone came up once. The chain uses TRBV28 and TRBJ2-7; D might be TRBD2 (6 bases). V was clipped by 5 bases and J by 2 bases, with 22 bases between them. Germline loops: CDR1 MDHEN, CDR2 SYDVKM. This CDR3 comprises 17 residues. CDR3 coding DNA: TGTGCCAGCAGTCTGGTGGGGGTTAGCGGAACCACCTACGAGCAGTACTTC. Translation: CASSLVGVSGTTYEQYF.

This clone was observed a few times. The chain has TRBV2 and TRBJ2-7, with D possibly matching TRBD1 (6 bases). Germline V lookup: CDR1 SNHLY, CDR2 FYNNEI. With 8 bases removed from V and 7 bases from J, the gap between germline ends came to 18 bases. The CDR3 is 13 residues long. The CDR3 reads CASSPWAGDEQYF. The CDR3 DNA sequence: TGTGCCAGCTCCCCCTGGGCAGGGGATGAGCAGTACTTC.

The chain combines TRBV7-3 with TRBJ2-3; perhaps TRBD1 as D (6 bases). The germline V gene has CDR1 SGHTA and CDR2 FQGTGA. V lost 2 bases, J lost 6 bases, and 9 bases lay in between. There are 13 residues in the CDR3. The CDR3 coding sequence is TGTGCCAGCAGCTTATACAGGGAGGATACGCAGTATTTT. It codes for CASSLYREDTQYF.

This clone was counted only a few times. The J gene is TRBJ2-5, the V gene TRBV7-2; 12 positions agree with TRBD2. With 5 bases clipped from V and 0 bases from J, the junction kept 10 bases outside the gene matches. The germline CDR1 and CDR2 sequences are SGHTA and FQGNSA. CDR3 length equals 18 residues. The CDR3 is CASSPYPGLAGYQETQYF. The CDR3 nucleotides read TGTGCCAGCAGCCCGTACCCAGGACTAGCGGGGTACCAAGAGACCCAGTACTTC.